This T cell receptor beta chain was retrieved from a study of cytomegalovirus exposure and HLA in healthy donors. A note on this clone: Its antigen remains unidentified.

Germline V gives CDR1 MNHNS, CDR2 SASEGT. CDR3 size: 17 residues. J lost 5 bases, V lost 2 bases, and 13 bases had no gene match. General study findings and limits: Investigators reported 150 to 200 TCR beta chains as tied to cytomegalovirus. Excluded were some V segments that proved indistinguishable, including TRBV6-2 and TRBV6-3. Analyses of presence/absence relied on an assumption of roughly uniform sequencing depth across donors.

Use of 60 Vbeta and 13 Jbeta primers characterized the PCR. The repertoire was sequenced with immunoSEQ multiplex PCR; TCRdb's copy has only in-frame clones and lacks some. The sample records roughly 200,000 clones, roughly 10% being singletons. When sampled, the donors appeared nominally healthy, though they likely had unrecorded immune exposures. The sequencing input was PBMCs. The receptor was isolated from a woman aged 30 to 39 in good health and CMV-seropositive. The V gene is TRBV6-1, the J gene TRBJ2-5; 8 bases line up with TRBD1. This chain's CDR3 is CASSEWGQDLRGETQYF. The CDR3, as DNA: TGTGCCAGCAGTGAATGGGGACAGGACCTCCGAGGGGAGACCCAGTACTTC.